This entry features one T cell receptor beta chain sequence. Its antigen is not identified. Median age approximately 11 years (about 2.3-22.9); median disease duration approximately seven years (0.2-19.1). The data belong to a study of synovial regulatory T cells in juvenile arthritis. Study outcomes and limitations: Compared with other blood Treg cells, inflammation-associated Treg cells had reduced TCR diversity.

The method was immunoSEQ multiplex PCR; TCRdb's version includes in-frame clones alone and lacks a portion of them. The sample includes approximately 9,600 clones. Germline V CDR1 and CDR2: MRHNA, SNTAGT. The CDR3 is 16 residues long. The coding DNA is unavailable. V and J are TRBV6-4 and TRBJ2-1. The origin of this receptor is a donor aged 2-30 years with juvenile idiopathic arthritis. Sequences were obtained from Treg cells from blood. Subset defined: remaining (HLA-DR-negative) circulating blood Treg cells. The chain's CDR3 is CASKRSDKGAYNEQFF.